Following are 14 T cell receptor beta chains from one sample sequenced in a study of shared T cell receptors in the human thymus. Here immunoSEQ multiplex PCR was the method, and the copy in TCRdb shows in-frame clones only, minus some. The sample has about 660,000 clones, roughly 90% seen once. This sample also appeared in a second study, on human thymus T cells.

The specimen sequenced was thymocytes. The receptors here all came from a boy in the first two years of life with a congenital heart defect.

The chain links TRBV7-8 to TRBJ2-7; TRBD1 matches at 9 bases. Germline loops: CDR1 SGHVS, CDR2 FQNEAQ. This CDR3 spans 13 amino acids. J lost 6 bases, V lost 8 bases, and 8 bases had no gene match. DNA for the CDR3: TGTGCCAGCTTCGGGACAGGGTCCAGCGAGCAGTACTTC. Its translation: CASFGTGSSEQYF.

This clone came up once. V and J are TRBV5-1 and TRBJ2-1; D might be TRBD2 (6 bases). The V end lost 0 bases, the J end lost 2 bases, and 12 bases lay between the germline ends. This CDR3 has 16 residues. Looked up from germline, CDR1 is SGHRS and CDR2 is YFSETQ. The CDR3 is CASSLVGGFAYNEQFF. CDR3 coding DNA: TGCGCCAGCAGCTTGGTTGGGGGGTTTGCCTACAATGAGCAGTTCTTC.

The chain links TRBV7-2 to TRBJ2-7; 7 nucleotides match TRBD1. V shed 5 bases, J shed 9 bases, and the junction held 4 bases outside the gene matches. Per the germline V gene, CDR1 is SGHTA and CDR2 is FQGNSA. CDR3 length: 11 residues. The CDR3 here is CASSGRQGQYF. Here the CDR3 DNA reads TGTGCCAGCAGCGGACGACAGGGGCAGTACTTC.

The rearrangement joins TRBV29-1 to TRBJ1-2; D remains unclear. This CDR3 is 12 amino acids long. The germline V gene has CDR1 SQVTM and CDR2 ANQGSEA. V was trimmed by 4 bases and J by 8 bases, leaving 14 bases between them. DNA of the CDR3: TGCAGCGTTGTCGCCGGCCGGGGAGGCTACACCTTC. Residues: CSVVAGRGGYTF.

V usage is TRBV6-5 and J usage is TRBJ1-3; D is possibly TRBD1 (5 bases). This CDR3 spans 16 amino acids. Germline V gene lookup returns CDR1 MNHEY and CDR2 SVGAGI. V was cut by 0 bases and J by 0 bases, with 9 bases left in between. CDR3 coding DNA: TGTGCCAGCAGTTACTCGGGCAGGGACTCTGGAAACACCATATATTTT. Residues: CASSYSGRDSGNTIYF.

The chain employs TRBV7-5 and TRBJ2-1; TRBD2, the table's D call, lacks a check against the DNA. TRBV7-5 is a pseudogene segment. The CDR3 consists of 21 residues. Here the CDR3 DNA reads TGTGTCAGAAGCTTGGTCTACCTAGCGTCCGGGACTACCCGGGGACAAAATGAGCAGTTCTTC. Translating it yields CVRSLVYLASGTTRGQNEQFF.

This rearrangement joins TRBV27 to TRBJ1-1; maybe TRBD1 (6 bases). CDR1 is MNHEY and CDR2 is SMNVEV in the germline V gene (reference sequence). The CDR3 length is 18 residues. V gave up 2 bases and J gave up 2 bases, with 21 bases separating them. CDR3 nucleotide sequence: TGTGCCAGCAGTTTAAAGGCGACAGGTAGTTGTCGAAACACTGAAGCTTTCTTT. This encodes CASSLKATGSCRNTEAFF.

The rearrangement links TRBV10-2 to TRBJ1-1; maybe TRBD1 (5 bases). V was trimmed by 6 bases and J by 4 bases, leaving 15 bases between them. CDR1 and CDR2 (germline): WSHSY, SAAADI. The CDR3 loop spans 14 amino acids. CDR3 DNA: TGCGCCAGCAGCGGCCCAGGGTATGGCACTGAAGCTTTCTTT. Encoded protein: CASSGPGYGTEAFF.

The genes are TRBV7-2 and TRBJ2-5; 9 bases map to TRBD1. Germline trimming cut 6 bases from V and 4 bases from J; bases unmatched to any gene: 6. Germline CDR1 SGHTA, CDR2 FQGNSA. The CDR3 extends over 14 amino acids. DNA of the CDR3: TGTGCCAGCAGTAGGGACAGGGATGCAGAGACCCAGTACTTC. Translating it yields CASSRDRDAETQYF.

The chain uses TRBV21-1 and TRBJ1-3; the table gives TRBD1 as D, unverified against the DNA. TRBV21-1 is described as a pseudogene. The CDR3 runs to 17 residues. CDR3 DNA sequence: TGTGCCAGCAGCAAAGGGTACAGGGGAGACTCTGGAAACACCATATATTTT. Translation gives CASSKGYRGDSGNTIYF.

The chain combines TRBV7-9 with TRBJ2-5; 10 bases are shared with TRBD2. Per germline, CDR1 SEHNR and CDR2 FQNEAQ (reference sequence). CDR3 length: 16 amino acids. The junction had 11 bases not matched to a gene; V was cut back by 8 bases and J by 2 bases. CDR3 nucleotide sequence: TGTGCCAGCGGTCGGCTAGCGGGAGTACTGCAAGAGACCCAGTACTTC. Translating gives CASGRLAGVLQETQYF.

This CDR3 is CASTLRGSSYEQYF. DNA for the CDR3: TGTGCCAGCACCCTAAGGGGCAGCTCCTACGAGCAGTACTTC. V and J are TRBV5-8 and TRBJ2-7; D is perhaps TRBD1 (5 bases). With 6 bases removed from V and 0 bases from J, the gap between germline ends came to 13 bases. The length of the CDR3 is 14 residues. The V gene's germline CDR1 is SGHTS and CDR2 YDEGEE.

This chain joins TRBV18 and TRBJ2-3; maybe TRBD1 (5 bases). Trimming removed 3 bases from V and 10 bases from J, with 14 bases in between. The CDR3 extends over 13 amino acids. Germline CDR1 and CDR2: KGHSH and LQKENI. In DNA, the CDR3 is TGTGCCAGCTCACCCAGGGTAAAGGAACCGCAGTATTTT. This sequence encodes CASSPRVKEPQYF.

V is TRBV4-2 and J is TRBJ2-2; D possibly corresponds to TRBD2 (6 bases). The germline CDR1 and CDR2 sequences are LGHNA and YNFKEQ. The CDR3 spans 17 residues. V lost 3 bases and J 3 bases, leaving 17 bases between the germline ends. For the CDR3, the DNA is TGTGCCAGCAGCCAGGAGCGGAGCGGGCGGTACACCGGGGAGCTGTTTTTT. Its protein is CASSQERSGRYTGELFF.